The source of this TCR beta chain is a study of cytomegalovirus exposure and HLA in healthy donors (dated by TCRdb to about 2017). General notes on the study: An earlier analysis of a few hundred of the donors reported 276 Gb of sequence data and 95 million to 130 million unique TCR beta sequences obtained from about 179 million T cells. About 320 gigabases of sequencing data and approximately 84 million unique TCR sequences were included in an early release covering around 600 HLA-typed donors. Of the roughly 400 genotyped donors, roughly 80% fell in the genetic ancestry cluster associated with self-reported Caucasian donors. The aim of the study was to test whether cataloging public T cell receptors could identify signatures of past pathogen exposure. Using immunosequencing, the study profiled T cell repertoires from approximately 700 subjects and related those repertoires to cytomegalovirus serostatus. Besides the first cohort of about 730 subjects, a separate validation cohort made up of some 110 different subjects was used. To predict cytomegalovirus infection status, the study brought together high-throughput TCR immunosequencing, statistical association of individual TCRs with disease status, and machine learning. A later analysis re-examined previously published TCR beta repertoires from more than 600 donors and added high-resolution HLA genotyping to investigate patterns of TCR occurrence. In the later analysis, no new phenotypic data were used to find candidate immune exposures; instead, reliance was placed on TCR beta sequences and their occurrence across donors. An earlier analysis of 587 of the donors used high-throughput TCR beta sequencing to judge whether each TCR beta V gene segment behaved as functional or pseudogenic. Alongside the repertoire data, information on donor age, sex, ethnicity and CMV serostatus was compiled. In a later genetic analysis, genome-wide SNP genotypes for about three fifths of the roughly 670 donors were used, and that subset was treated as a discovery cohort. Every discovery cohort repertoire had been produced on one sequencing platform. Class I and class II HLA loci were covered by the typing at four-digit resolution. Typing coverage varied by locus: about 620-630 donors for A, B, C, DRB1 and DQB1; about 520 for DQA1; around 610 for DPA1; around 490 for DPB1. Four to six DR-DQ haplotypes were handled as single units for association and clustering, since linkage in the cohort was strong. On average, around 240,000 unique TCR beta nucleotide sequences were sequenced per donor among a few hundred genotyped donors of the cohort, with around 19% of those sequences being non-productive.

Here is what the overall study found, with its caveats: According to a later analysis, TCR association rates differed among HLA loci, with DRB1 alleles showing the most associated TCRs and HLA-C alleles showing the fewest. The authors suggested that the approach could potentially be generalized to other disease states and immunological phenotypes. In a later genetic analysis, a missense DCLRE1C variant was associated with V-gene and J-gene trimming of TCR beta chains, and the association was replicated in an independent cohort. A group of highly shared sequence variants was considered likely to be a technical artifact of the sequencing pipeline. The cohort was sequenced for TCR beta chains only, and without alpha or paired-chain data the features that could be detected were limited. While some public TCRs were present in many individuals, most TCR sequences turned up only very rarely across donors. A further reported finding was that TCR beta sequences accurately predicted the HLA-A and HLA-B alleles for most subjects in the first cohort. In a later analysis, more than 15,000 TCR beta sequences were associated with specific HLA alleles at a false discovery rate of 0.05. Because HLA typing was missing for some donors at each locus, association tests included only the typed subset. In both the original and validation cohorts, the classifier was reported to diagnose cytomegalovirus status with high specificity and sensitivity. In the study, approximately 160 TCR beta chains were listed as associated with cytomegalovirus. Broadly in line with IMGT annotations, most TCR beta V segments showed up in productive rearrangements about 87% or about 30% of the time in an earlier analysis of roughly 590 of the donors. A later analysis found that HLA-associated TCR beta chains were more clonally expanded and had lower generation probabilities than equally common non-associated chains. When HLA alleles, especially DR and DQ, strongly co-occurred, attributing TCR associations to individual alleles was difficult. For the cohort, immune exposure information was limited to CMV serostatus. In a later genetic analysis, fewer N-insertions in productive TCRs were reported among donors in an Asian-associated ancestry cluster than the roughly 700-donor mean. Because counts were too low, roughly 17 rarely observed V segments, including chromosome 9 orphons, were left out of the earlier analysis of approximately 500 of the donors. In a later analysis, several top co-occurrence clusters were reported to appear linked to parvovirus B19, influenza, CMV and Epstein-Barr virus. In vitro tests confirmed that a few of the cytomegalovirus-associated TCR beta chains recognize cytomegalovirus antigens. Some IMGT-functional V segments, including TRBV6-2 and TRBV6-3, could not be distinguished by the 87-base-pair reads and were therefore excluded. In a later analysis, most CMV-associated TCR beta chains were found to appear HLA-restricted, with HLA associations seemingly driven largely by CMV exposure. Roughly uniform sequencing depth across donors was assumed in presence/absence analyses, although this assumption may not hold. Correlated functional status among segregating V segments might reflect linkage disequilibrium, but an unknown experimental factor could not be ruled out.

Library preparation was by the immunoSEQ multiplex PCR assay. A mixture of 60 forward primers for TCR Vbeta segments and 13 reverse primers for TCR Jbeta segments was used in the multiplex PCR. The CDR3 region of rearranged TCR beta genes was amplified from genomic DNA with a multiplex PCR assay. On the Illumina HiSeq System, the amplified TCR beta libraries were sequenced as 87-base-pair reads. Per the source publication's procedure: Across the 670 or so repertoires, a later analysis counted 60 million to 90 million unique TCR beta chains, roughly 11 million of which were shared by at least two donors. To remove PCR and sequencing errors, raw reads were error-corrected and collapsed into unique sequences using a nearest-neighbor algorithm that merged closely related sequences. CDR3 sequences were aligned to IMGT reference sequences to assign V, D and J gene segments. For a sequence to be retained, a match of at least six nucleotides was required to both a V gene segment and a J gene segment. A rearrangement was called productive if the CDR3 had no stop codons and remained in frame with V and J, and every other rearrangement was called non-productive. CDR3 was defined according to IMGT convention as the region running from the second conserved V-encoded cysteine to the conserved J-encoded phenylalanine. Sequences without an unambiguous match to a single V gene segment were excluded from the earlier analysis of about 630 of the donors. An earlier analysis of a few hundred of the donors called V segments functional above 56.7% productive rearrangements and segregating when the between-donor standard deviation exceeded 5%. To diagnose cytomegalovirus status from the catalog of TCR beta chain sequences, a statistical classification framework was built. In a later analysis, V and J genes were assigned by comparing TCR nucleotide sequences against IMGT/GENE-DB human TR gene sequences. Using the TCRdist pipeline, a later analysis assigned CDR3 sequences along with most-parsimonious VDJ recombination scenarios. In a later analysis, every TCR beta chain was defined by the combination of its CDR3 amino acid sequence and its V-gene family, and reads without a unique V-gene family were dropped. To address suspected cross-contamination and a sequencing artifact, a later analysis removed around 600 highly shared, low-generation-probability nucleotide sequences. In a later analysis, a clonal expansion index for each public chain was calculated from normalized within-repertoire ranks of inferred template counts. Generation probabilities in a later analysis came from a VDJ recombination model fitted to out-of-frame rearrangements, and those results were checked against IGoR. A later analysis scored TCR-TCR, TCR-HLA and TCR-CMV co-occurrence with hypergeometric tests, applying a repertoire-size bias correction to TCR pairs. A later analysis estimated false discovery rates by permuting HLA or CMV assignments 20 times. A later analysis grouped co-occurring TCRs with DBSCAN, adding TCRdist sequence similarity when clustering within HLA-allele-positive subsets. For co-occurrence clustering, repertoires with fewer than 30,000 or more than 120,000 public chains were excluded, along with a handful of repertoires with anomalous nucleotide sharing. Drawn from immuneACCESS, this table holds only the in-frame rearrangements with V and J called that TCRdb kept. Clones are partly lost; checked studies trace under half to an unresolved V gene and leave the rest unexplained. That table is the source of V, J and clone size, and D and trimming were worked out from the DNA. Across this sample there are under 130,000 clones, with 55% to 65% seen only once. The top ten constitute less than 4.5% of the sample.

The cohort was made up of about 610 healthy bone marrow donors. At the time of sampling, every cohort member was nominally healthy, though immune exposures that went unrecorded were likely present. The donor was CMV seropositive and was included in the group of some 290 seropositive cohort members. Every donor gave a peripheral blood sample, and the peripheral blood mononuclear cells from that sample were used for TCR beta sequencing. Genomic DNA extraction from the blood cell samples was performed with the Qiagen DNeasy Blood Extraction Kit. Trimming at the junction amounts to 2 bases on V and 1 base on J, and the germline ends lie 9 bases apart. Including cysteine and phenylalanine, the CDR3 has 14 amino acids. The only DNA kept is the CDR3, 42 bases in frame from the first base. Looking up the germline V gene yields CDR1 SGHRS and CDR2 YFSETQ. For this clone: Which antigen it targets is not known. There are no base qualities to consult, and no much larger clone falls within one base.

This receptor chain uses TRBV5-1 and TRBJ2-5; a confident D gene designation cannot be given. Sequencing was done on a sample of PBMCs. This receptor was obtained from a man aged 25-45 years in good health and CMV-seropositive. The nucleotide sequence reads as follows: TGCGCCAGCAGCTTCATGAGTTCCCAAGAGACCCAGTACTTC. Its coded protein is CASSFMSSQETQYF.